Sequencing of this T cell receptor beta chain was carried out in a study of identical twins (dated by TCRdb to between 2015 and 2016). Context from the whole study: To test whether fetal clonotypes persist, the study used deep sequencing on TCR alpha and beta repertoires from monozygotic twins, unrelated adults of various ages, and cord blood. To rule out contamination, replicate twin experiments were performed at different times with different library preparation protocols.

Only healthy Caucasian donors were included. Three pairs of female monozygotic twins, all aged roughly 18 to 29 years, were included in the twin cohort. Positive isolation kits from Invitrogen were used to isolate CD4+ and CD8+ T cell populations. The count of this clonotype is one. Its antigen remains undetermined. One end of the junction fails to match germline, which may point to a read error. The library came from 5' RACE. The instrument was an Illumina HiSeq 2000. A universal primer binding site was introduced by template switching, and a unique molecular identifier was present in the final cDNA, enabling accurate counting of TCR cDNA molecules. Specific primers in the conserved constant-segment region were used to synthesize first-strand cDNA for the TCR alpha and beta chains. To control for contamination, each cDNA library was double barcoded with a SMART-Mk sample barcode plus Illumina barcodes. TruSeq adapter sequences and Illumina sample barcodes were added in two successive PCR steps. TCR alpha and beta cDNA libraries were sequenced on the Illumina HiSeq platform with custom primers. For the original study's pipeline: Raw reads were processed with MiGEC to extract unique molecular identifiers, and MiXCR was used to determine CDR3 positions. For each individual, recombination models were inferred using an EM algorithm with the repgenHMM and IGoR tools. The tcR package in R was used for shared clonotype analysis, with sharing normalized by the product of cloneset sizes. Out-of-frame nonproductive sequences were analyzed to study raw recombination free of thymic and clonal selection effects. Clones were called with MiXCR by TCRdb after fastp trimmed the public reads at Q25, and only in-frame beta chains were retained. Each CDR3 protein gets just one entry, which takes the most common genes and DNA from the rows behind it. The V and J calls, along with clone size, are taken from TCRdb and not from the paper's own processing. In this sample the table shows fewer than 550,000 distinct CDR3 sequences, roughly an eighth of which occur a single time. More than 0.8% of the sample lies in the top ten.

What the authors observed across the whole study: Conclusions relied on cross-sectional statistical analysis, since the same donors could not be followed over many years. Compared with coincidental sharing between unrelated individuals, out-of-frame TCR alpha sequences shared between twins showed an excess of sequences with low generation probability. Abundant cord blood beta clonotypes had fewer insertions, young adult naive repertoires showed a similar but weaker trend, and memory repertoires showed no such trend. In monozygotic twins, recombination models systematically underestimated out-of-frame TCR alpha sharing, but the models matched the sharing seen between unrelated individuals. Zero-insertion analyses could be partly confounded by invariant T cells such as MAIT and iNKT, though diverse VJ usage argued against such confounding for most clonotypes. The excess sharing between twins in beta out-of-frame sequences was weaker because fewer shared sequences reduced the signal-to-noise ratio.

In addition, the sample was reused for a study of yellow fever vaccine responses in identical twins. The second study's paper adds: According to the authors, the vaccine-induced T cell response in identical twins seemed to be partly convergent and partly specific to each individual. In the study, vaccine-responding T cell clones were precisely tracked in identical twins.

The sequenced sample consisted of CD4+ T cells sorted from blood. The origin of this receptor is a young woman in good health.

CDR3 loop: CTSSFWMQPGGAPHEQYF. The nucleotide sequence is given as TGTACCAGCAGTTTTTGGATGCAGCCGGGGGGCGCCCCGCACGAGCAGTACTTC. The rearrangement joined TRBV12-3 or TRBV12-4 to TRBJ2-7; the D region possibly corresponds to TRBD2 (7 bases align). From the cysteine up to the phenylalanine, the CDR3 has a length of 18 residues. The retained sequence is limited to the CDR3, 54 bases, with the frame set at the first base.